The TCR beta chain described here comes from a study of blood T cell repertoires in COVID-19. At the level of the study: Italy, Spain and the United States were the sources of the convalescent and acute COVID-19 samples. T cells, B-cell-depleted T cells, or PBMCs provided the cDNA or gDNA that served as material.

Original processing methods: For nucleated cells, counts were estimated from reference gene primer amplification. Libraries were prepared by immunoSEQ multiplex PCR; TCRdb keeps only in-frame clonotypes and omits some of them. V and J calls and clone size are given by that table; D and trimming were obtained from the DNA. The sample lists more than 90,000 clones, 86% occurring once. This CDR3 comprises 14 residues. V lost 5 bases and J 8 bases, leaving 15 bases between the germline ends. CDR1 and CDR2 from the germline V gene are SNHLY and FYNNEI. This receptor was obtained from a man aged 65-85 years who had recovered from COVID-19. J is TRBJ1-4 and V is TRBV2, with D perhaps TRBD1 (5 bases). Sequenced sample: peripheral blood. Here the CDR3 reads CASSTGGNSEKLFF. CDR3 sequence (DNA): TGTGCCAGCAGTACGGGGGGTAACTCAGAAAAACTGTTTTTT. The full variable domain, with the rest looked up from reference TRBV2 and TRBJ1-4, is EPEVTQTPSHQVTQMGQEVILRCVPISNHLYFYWYRQILGQKVEFLVSFYNNEISEKSEIFDDQFSVERPDGSNFTLKIRSTKLEDSAMYFCASSTGGNSEKLFFGSGTQLSVL.